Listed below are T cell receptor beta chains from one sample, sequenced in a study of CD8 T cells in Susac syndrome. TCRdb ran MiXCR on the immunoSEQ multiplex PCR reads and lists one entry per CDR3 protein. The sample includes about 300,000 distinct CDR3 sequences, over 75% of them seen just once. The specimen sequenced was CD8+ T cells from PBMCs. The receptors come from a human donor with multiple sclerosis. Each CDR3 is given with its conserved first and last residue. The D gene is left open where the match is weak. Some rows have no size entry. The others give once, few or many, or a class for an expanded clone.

CDR3 DNA: TGTGCCAGCAGTCGGACTAGCGGGAGCAATGAGCAGTTCTTC
CDR3 protein: CASSRTSGSNEQFF
clone size: NA
D gene: TRBD2
J gene: TRBJ2-1
V gene: TRBV2

CDR3 DNA: TGTGCCAGCAGCGCAAGCGGGAGAGGGAAAACGCAGTATTTT
CDR3 protein: CASSASGRGKTQYF
clone size: NA
D gene: TRBD2
J gene: TRBJ2-3
V gene: TRBV7-3

CDR3 DNA: TGTGCCAGCAGTTTCTTGCCCATTGGAGTCAACTCCTACGAGCAGTACTTC
CDR3 protein: CASSFLPIGVNSYEQYF
clone size: NA
D gene: NA
J gene: TRBJ2-7
V gene: TRBV12-3/TRBV12-4

CDR3 DNA: TGTGCCATCAGTGATCCCTCCCGGGGGGGGGACAGGGAGGCCAAAAACATTCAGTACTTC
CDR3 protein: CAISDPSRGGDREAKNIQYF
clone size: NA
D gene: NA
J gene: TRBJ2-4
V gene: TRBV10-3

CDR3 DNA: TGTGCCAGCAGCTTTTGGCGGGAGGGTTACAATGAGCAGTTCTTC
CDR3 protein: CASSFWREGYNEQFF
clone size: once
D gene: TRBD2
J gene: TRBJ2-1
V gene: TRBV7-2

CDR3 DNA: TGTGCCAGTAGTTGGGACAACCCGCTAGGCGAGCAGTACTTC
CDR3 protein: CASSWDNPLGEQYF
clone size: NA
D gene: NA
J gene: TRBJ2-7
V gene: TRBV19

CDR3 DNA: TGTGCCAGCAGTCCAATCGCCCAACAGGGCAGGCAGCCCCAGCATTTT
CDR3 protein: CASSPIAQQGRQPQHF
clone size: NA
D gene: NA
J gene: TRBJ1-5
V gene: TRBV27

CDR3 DNA: TGTGCCAGCAGTGCGGGGACAGGGGGTGATCAGCCCCAGCATTTT
CDR3 protein: CASSAGTGGDQPQHF
clone size: NA
D gene: TRBD1
J gene: TRBJ1-5
V gene: TRBV6-4

CDR3 DNA: TGTGCCAGCAACCACAACCCTGCCTACGAGCAGTACTTC
CDR3 protein: CASNHNPAYEQYF
clone size: NA
D gene: NA
J gene: TRBJ2-7
V gene: TRBV11-2

CDR3 DNA: TGTGCCAGCAGTTTATACCAACCCGGCAATCAGCCCCAGCATTTT
CDR3 protein: CASSLYQPGNQPQHF
clone size: once
D gene: NA
J gene: TRBJ1-5
V gene: TRBV27

CDR3 DNA: TGTGCCAGCAACCGGCCGGGTGCAGGGGAGATGAACACTGAAGCTTTCTTT
CDR3 protein: CASNRPGAGEMNTEAFF
clone size: NA
D gene: NA
J gene: TRBJ1-1
V gene: TRBV7-9

CDR3 DNA: TGTGCCACCAGCACCCGGGGGGCCACAGATACGCAGTATTTT
CDR3 protein: CATSTRGATDTQYF
clone size: NA
D gene: NA
J gene: TRBJ2-3
V gene: TRBV15

CDR3 DNA: TGTGCCAAAGAGGACAGGGCAAACACCGGGGAGCTGTTTTTT
CDR3 protein: CAKEDRANTGELFF
clone size: NA
D gene: TRBD1
J gene: TRBJ2-2
V gene: TRBV2

CDR3 DNA: TGTGCCAGCAGCTTAGAAGGGGGACTCCCGTACCAAGAGACCCAGTACTTC
CDR3 protein: CASSLEGGLPYQETQYF
clone size: NA
D gene: NA
J gene: TRBJ2-5
V gene: TRBV7-9

CDR3 DNA: TGTGCCTGGAGTGGAGGTCAGTCATACCACGAGCAGTACTTC
CDR3 protein: CAWSGGQSYHEQYF
clone size: NA
D gene: NA
J gene: TRBJ2-7
V gene: TRBV30

CDR3 DNA: TGTGCCAGCAGCTTAGCTTGGACTAGCGGAAGCTACAATGAGCAGTTCTTC
CDR3 protein: CASSLAWTSGSYNEQFF
clone size: NA
D gene: TRBD2
J gene: TRBJ2-1
V gene: TRBV7-9

CDR3 DNA: TGTGCCACCGAGTCGTTGCGGGGAAACTCAGATACGCAGTATTTT
CDR3 protein: CATESLRGNSDTQYF
clone size: NA
D gene: NA
J gene: TRBJ2-3
V gene: TRBV6-2/TRBV6-3

CDR3 DNA: TGTGCCAGCAGCCACGGGACACTCCCCTCTGGGGCCAACGTCCTGACTTTC
CDR3 protein: CASSHGTLPSGANVLTF
clone size: NA
D gene: NA
J gene: TRBJ2-6
V gene: TRBV7-6

CDR3 DNA: TGTGCCAGTAGTACCACCGGGACAGATAGGCCTCTCTACGAGCAGTACTTC
CDR3 protein: CASSTTGTDRPLYEQYF
clone size: once
D gene: TRBD1
J gene: TRBJ2-7
V gene: TRBV19

CDR3 DNA: TGCGCCAGCAGCCAACTAAGGGGCGATGGCTACACCTTC
CDR3 protein: CASSQLRGDGYTF
clone size: NA
D gene: NA
J gene: TRBJ1-2
V gene: TRBV4-3

CDR3 DNA: TGCAGCGTTGAGGGGGGTGCCGCCGGGGACAGCCAGTTCTTC
CDR3 protein: CSVEGGAAGDSQFF
clone size: NA
D gene: NA
J gene: TRBJ2-1
V gene: TRBV29-1

CDR3 DNA: TGCGCCAGCAGCTTGGAACAGGGGCCTAATGAAAAACTGTTTTTT
CDR3 protein: CASSLEQGPNEKLFF
clone size: NA
D gene: TRBD1
J gene: TRBJ1-4
V gene: TRBV5-1

CDR3 DNA: TGTGCCAGCACCGACGGGGCGGCGAACACCGGGGAGCTGTTTTTT
CDR3 protein: CASTDGAANTGELFF
clone size: NA
D gene: NA
J gene: TRBJ2-2
V gene: TRBV12-3/TRBV12-4

CDR3 DNA: TGTGCCAGCAGCTTAGCGGGGCCTACAGGGGGCGCCGAACCAGAGACCCAGTACTTC
CDR3 protein: CASSLAGPTGGAEPETQYF
clone size: NA
D gene: TRBD1
J gene: TRBJ2-5
V gene: TRBV7-9

CDR3 DNA: TGTGCCAGCAGCTCTCTCGGAAACAGCAATCAGCCCCAGCATTTT
CDR3 protein: CASSSLGNSNQPQHF
clone size: once
D gene: NA
J gene: TRBJ1-5
V gene: TRBV4-2

CDR3 DNA: TGTGCCAGCAGTTGGTTTTCTAGCGGGGCTGGAGAGACCCAGTACTTC
CDR3 protein: CASSWFSSGAGETQYF
clone size: once
D gene: TRBD2
J gene: TRBJ2-5
V gene: TRBV6-2/TRBV6-3

CDR3 DNA: TGTGCCAGTGCCGGGACAGGGAGGTGTTACGCCGGGGAGCTGTTTTTT
CDR3 protein: CASAGTGRCYAGELFF
clone size: NA
D gene: TRBD1
J gene: TRBJ2-2
V gene: TRBV19

CDR3 DNA: TGTGCCAGCAGTCCCGGACAGGGAGGGGTGAAACTGTTTTTT
CDR3 protein: CASSPGQGGVKLFF
clone size: NA
D gene: TRBD1
J gene: TRBJ1-4
V gene: TRBV12-3/TRBV12-4

CDR3 DNA: TGTGCCGTCCTGGAGGGGAACCCTGAGTATGGCTACACCTTC
CDR3 protein: CAVLEGNPEYGYTF
clone size: NA
D gene: NA
J gene: TRBJ1-2
V gene: TRBV5-4

CDR3 DNA: TGCAGCGGTCGGACGGGGAACACTGAAGCTTTCTTT
CDR3 protein: CSGRTGNTEAFF
clone size: NA
D gene: NA
J gene: TRBJ1-1
V gene: TRBV29-1

CDR3 DNA: TGCAGTGCCAAAGGAGCTCCGAGCTCCTACAATGAGCAGTTCTTC
CDR3 protein: CSAKGAPSSYNEQFF
clone size: NA
D gene: NA
J gene: TRBJ2-1
V gene: TRBV20-1

CDR3 DNA: TGCAGTGCTAGTCACCGGGACAGGGGATACAATGAGCAGTTCTTC
CDR3 protein: CSASHRDRGYNEQFF
clone size: NA
D gene: TRBD1
J gene: TRBJ2-1
V gene: TRBV20-1

CDR3 DNA: TGTGCCAGCAGCTTCCGGGTGGGAGAAAAAGAGACCCAGTACTTC
CDR3 protein: CASSFRVGEKETQYF
clone size: NA
D gene: NA
J gene: TRBJ2-5
V gene: TRBV5-4

CDR3 DNA: TGTGCCAGCAGCTTTGGTAGGGACAGGATCACCTACGAGCAGTACTTC
CDR3 protein: CASSFGRDRITYEQYF
clone size: NA
D gene: TRBD1
J gene: TRBJ2-7
V gene: TRBV7-2

CDR3 DNA: TGTGCCAGCAGCGGGGGACTCAATGAGCAGTTCTTC
CDR3 protein: CASSGGLNEQFF
clone size: once
D gene: NA
J gene: TRBJ2-1
V gene: TRBV9

CDR3 DNA: TGTGCCAGCAGCGGAGGGGGCATCCCTGGAAACACCATATATTTT
CDR3 protein: CASSGGGIPGNTIYF
clone size: NA
D gene: TRBD1
J gene: TRBJ1-3
V gene: TRBV7-9

CDR3 DNA: TGTGCCAGCAGCTTCCCTGGGGGCTCTGAAGCTTTCTTT
CDR3 protein: CASSFPGGSEAFF
clone size: NA
D gene: NA
J gene: TRBJ1-1
V gene: TRBV7-9

CDR3 DNA: TGTGCCAGCAGCCCAACCACTAGCTCTGGTGAGCAGTTCTTC
CDR3 protein: CASSPTTSSGEQFF
clone size: NA
D gene: NA
J gene: TRBJ2-1
V gene: TRBV5-4

CDR3 DNA: TGTGCCAGCAGTTTATTGCCCCCCCGTGGGAACACTGAAGCTTTCTTT
CDR3 protein: CASSLLPPRGNTEAFF
clone size: NA
D gene: NA
J gene: TRBJ1-1
V gene: TRBV27

CDR3 DNA: TGCGCCAGCAGCTTGGGAGTTGCAGGGAGCTCCTACAATGAGCAGTTCTTC
CDR3 protein: CASSLGVAGSSYNEQFF
clone size: NA
D gene: NA
J gene: TRBJ2-1
V gene: TRBV5-1

CDR3 DNA: TGTGCCAGCAGGTGGACAGGGGGGCAGAACACCGGGGAGCTGTTTTTT
CDR3 protein: CASRWTGGQNTGELFF
clone size: NA
D gene: TRBD1
J gene: TRBJ2-2
V gene: TRBV28

CDR3 DNA: TGTGCCAGCAGTCTGACTAGCGGGGGTACCCAAGAGACCCAGTACTTC
CDR3 protein: CASSLTSGGTQETQYF
clone size: NA
D gene: TRBD2
J gene: TRBJ2-5
V gene: TRBV28

CDR3 DNA: TGTGCCAGCAGCCAAGGGTGGAACAGGCGGGCTGCGTGGGGCTACACCTTC
CDR3 protein: CASSQGWNRRAAWGYTF
clone size: once
D gene: NA
J gene: TRBJ1-2
V gene: TRBV3-1

CDR3 DNA: TGCGCCAGCAGCCAGGGGGGGTTCTTAGGTTCTTTATTCGGAAACACCATATATTTT
CDR3 protein: CASSQGGFLGSLFGNTIYF
clone size: NA
D gene: NA
J gene: TRBJ1-3
V gene: TRBV4-3

CDR3 DNA: TGCAGTGCTAGAGCCAGCGAGCAGTACTTC
CDR3 protein: CSARASEQYF
clone size: NA
D gene: NA
J gene: TRBJ2-7
V gene: TRBV20-1

CDR3 DNA: TGTGCCAGCAGCTCAAGACAGGTATCCGCCTACAATGAGCAGTTCTTC
CDR3 protein: CASSSRQVSAYNEQFF
clone size: NA
D gene: NA
J gene: TRBJ2-1
V gene: TRBV5-5

CDR3 DNA: TGTGCCAGCAGCCCCGAACTAGCGGGCCAAGAGACCCAGTACTTC
CDR3 protein: CASSPELAGQETQYF
clone size: NA
D gene: TRBD2
J gene: TRBJ2-5
V gene: TRBV7-8

CDR3 DNA: TGTGCCAGCAGCGTAACCAGTTCCTACGAGCAGTACTTC
CDR3 protein: CASSVTSSYEQYF
clone size: NA
D gene: NA
J gene: TRBJ2-7
V gene: TRBV9

CDR3 DNA: TGTGCCAGCAGACCCGGGATCTACTCCTACAATGAGCAGTTCTTC
CDR3 protein: CASRPGIYSYNEQFF
clone size: NA
D gene: NA
J gene: TRBJ2-1
V gene: TRBV6-2/TRBV6-3

CDR3 DNA: TGTGCCAGCAGCTCTAACCGGGTGGAAAAACTGTTTTTT
CDR3 protein: CASSSNRVEKLFF
clone size: NA
D gene: NA
J gene: TRBJ1-4
V gene: TRBV7-2

CDR3 DNA: TGTGCCGGAGGCCCTAGCGGACTGTCCTACAATGAGCAGTTCTTC
CDR3 protein: CAGGPSGLSYNEQFF
clone size: NA
D gene: TRBD2
J gene: TRBJ2-1
V gene: TRBV30

CDR3 DNA: TGTGCCAGCAGTTCTAGAAGCTCTCCCTACGAGCAGTACTTC
CDR3 protein: CASSSRSSPYEQYF
clone size: NA
D gene: NA
J gene: TRBJ2-7
V gene: TRBV28

CDR3 DNA: TGTGCCAGCAGCCCTAAGGAGCGGGGGGGCTTCTACGAGCAGTACTTC
CDR3 protein: CASSPKERGGFYEQYF
clone size: NA
D gene: TRBD2
J gene: TRBJ2-7
V gene: TRBV12-3/TRBV12-4

CDR3 DNA: TGTGCCAGCAGTTTAGGGAGGGACCCGAACACCGGGGAGCTGTTTTTT
CDR3 protein: CASSLGRDPNTGELFF
clone size: NA
D gene: TRBD2
J gene: TRBJ2-2
V gene: TRBV27

CDR3 DNA: TGTGCCAGCAGTCGCTTAGCGGGAGGCACAGATACGCAGTATTTT
CDR3 protein: CASSRLAGGTDTQYF
clone size: few
D gene: TRBD2
J gene: TRBJ2-3
V gene: TRBV6-6

CDR3 DNA: TGTGCCTGGGCAGAAGGCAGCGGCTACACCTTC
CDR3 protein: CAWAEGSGYTF
clone size: NA
D gene: NA
J gene: TRBJ1-2
V gene: TRBV30

CDR3 DNA: TGTGCCAGCAGTCCCCTACCGTTCAGCTCCGTCACAGATACGCAGTATTTT
CDR3 protein: CASSPLPFSSVTDTQYF
clone size: NA
D gene: NA
J gene: TRBJ2-3
V gene: TRBV28